The rows below give T cell receptor beta chains drawn from one sample of a study of cytomegalovirus exposure and HLA in healthy donors. The method was immunoSEQ multiplex PCR; TCRdb's version includes in-frame clones alone and lacks a portion of them. The table lists some 60,000 clones, more than 70% of them singletons. Specimen: PBMCs. The receptor source for this set is a male donor in good health and CMV-seronegative. CDR3s include the opening cysteine and the closing phenylalanine or tryptophan. The D gene is left open where the match is weak. Clone size is stated in some rows and not others, as once, few, many or a class when expanded.

cdr3_nt	cdr3_aa	clone_size	j_call	v_call	d_call
TGTGCCAGCAGTTACTCGATGTACGCGCCTCTGGATGGCTACACCTTC	CASSYSMYAPLDGYTF	-	TRBJ1-2	TRBV6-6	-
TGTGCCAGCCAGTACGGGGGGGACAGGGTCACCGGGGAGCTGTTTTTT	CASQYGGDRVTGELFF	-	TRBJ2-2	TRBV19	-
TGTGCCAGCCGGCTTAGACAGACCCAAGAGACCCAGTACTTC	CASRLRQTQETQYF	-	TRBJ2-5	TRBV5-6	-
TGTGCCTGGACAGGCGTCAATGAAAAACTGTTTTTT	CAWTGVNEKLFF	once	TRBJ1-4	TRBV30	-
TGCAGCGTTGAAAAGGTCGTTGGGGGGTACGAGACCCAGTACTTC	CSVEKVVGGYETQYF	-	TRBJ2-5	TRBV29-1	-
TGTGCCAGCAGTTATCAGGGGCACCTGTACGAGCAGTACTTC	CASSYQGHLYEQYF	-	TRBJ2-7	TRBV6-5	-
TGTGCCAGCAGCTTGATGGCGAGCGGGGGGACCTCCTACGAGCAGTACTTC	CASSLMASGGTSYEQYF	-	TRBJ2-7	TRBV13	TRBD2
TGCAGCGCAGGACAGGGATACGAGCAGTACTTC	CSAGQGYEQYF	-	TRBJ2-7	TRBV29-1	TRBD1
TGCAGCGTTGAAGAGGGGGGGAACACGCAGTATTTT	CSVEEGGNTQYF	-	TRBJ2-3	TRBV29-1	TRBD2
TGTGCCAGCAGTTATGCGACAGGGCTCGATGAGCAGTTCTTC	CASSYATGLDEQFF	-	TRBJ2-1	TRBV6-5	TRBD1
TGTGCCAGCAGCCCTAAATGGGGGCAGGACGGGGAGCTGTTTTTT	CASSPKWGQDGELFF	once	TRBJ2-2	TRBV7-8	-
TGTGCCAGCAGCCCAGGGATGAACACTGAAGCTTTCTTT	CASSPGMNTEAFF	-	TRBJ1-1	TRBV6-1	-
TGTGCCAGCAGCCAAGATGGGCACTTGAACACCGGGGAGCTGTTTTTT	CASSQDGHLNTGELFF	-	TRBJ2-2	TRBV4-2	-
TGTGCCAGCAGCGCGTACCGGGGGGGCGCCCCGGGGAACACTGAAGCTTTCTTT	CASSAYRGGAPGNTEAFF	-	TRBJ1-1	TRBV5-6	-
TGTGCCAGCAGCCTCGACAGCCTCAATTCACCCCTCCACTTT	CASSLDSLNSPLHF	-	TRBJ1-6	TRBV7-2	-
TGTGCCAGCAGTTACGAGTTGCAGGGGGCATACGAGCAGTACTTC	CASSYELQGAYEQYF	-	TRBJ2-7	TRBV6-6	TRBD1
TGTGCCAGCAGCTTCCCTGCGGGACCAAGAACTGAAGCTTTCTTT	CASSFPAGPRTEAFF	-	TRBJ1-1	TRBV7-9	-
TGTGCCAGTAGACGACAGGCGACCCTGAACACTGAAGCTTTCTTT	CASRRQATLNTEAFF	-	TRBJ1-1	TRBV19	-
TGTGCCAGCAGTGACCCCGGGACAGGGGCATCGTTACGTTCACCCCTCCACTTT	CASSDPGTGASLRSPLHF	-	TRBJ1-6	TRBV6-1	TRBD1
TGTGCCAGCAGCTTGGGACAGGGGGCGAGAGACGAGCAGTACTTC	CASSLGQGARDEQYF	-	TRBJ2-7	TRBV7-9	TRBD1
TGTGCCAGCAGCTTAAGGGGTCGGACTAATGAAAAACTGTTTTTT	CASSLRGRTNEKLFF	-	TRBJ1-4	TRBV7-6	-
TGTGCCAGTAGTATTTCAGGGGGACAAGAGACCCAGTACTTC	CASSISGGQETQYF	-	TRBJ2-5	TRBV19	TRBD1
TGTGCCAGCACCCGGGACAGCCGAGAAGCTTTCTTT	CASTRDSREAFF	-	TRBJ1-1	TRBV6-5	TRBD1
TGTGCCAGCAGCTTATCACAGGGAAATGAAAAACTGTTTTTT	CASSLSQGNEKLFF	-	TRBJ1-4	TRBV7-2	-
TGTGCCAGTAGTATAGAGGGACAGGGTTGGACTGAAGCTTTCTTT	CASSIEGQGWTEAFF	-	TRBJ1-1	TRBV19	TRBD1
TGTGCCAGCAGGGGACAGGGGAACACTGAAGCTTTCTTT	CASRGQGNTEAFF	few	TRBJ1-1	TRBV28	TRBD1
TGTGCCAGCAGCTTGGTGACAGGGTTCACCGGGGAGCTGTTTTTT	CASSLVTGFTGELFF	-	TRBJ2-2	TRBV7-2	TRBD1
TGTGCCAGCGCGACGACAGGGGTCCCCGGGGGGGAGCAGTACTTC	CASATTGVPGGEQYF	-	TRBJ2-7	TRBV28	-
TGTGCCAGCAGCAAGGACAGGGGGAATGAAAAACTGTTTTTT	CASSKDRGNEKLFF	-	TRBJ1-4	TRBV7-2	TRBD1
TGCGCCAGCAGCCAGGGACAGGGGGCGGCCGGGGAGCTGTTTTTT	CASSQGQGAAGELFF	once	TRBJ2-2	TRBV5-1	TRBD1
TGTGCCAGCAGTTTGTTAGGGGGAACTAATGAAAAACTGTTTTTT	CASSLLGGTNEKLFF	-	TRBJ1-4	TRBV27	-
TGTGCCAGCACCTTTATCGGGGGGGCCATATCCTACGAGCAGTACTTC	CASTFIGGAISYEQYF	-	TRBJ2-7	TRBV7-2	TRBD2
TGTGCCAGCAGCTTAGAAGGGGACCCGGGAGGCTACGAGCAGTACTTC	CASSLEGDPGGYEQYF	few	TRBJ2-7	TRBV11-2	TRBD2
TGTGCCAGCAGCTCGCCCCGGACAGGGGGCGCGGGCTACACCTTC	CASSSPRTGGAGYTF	-	TRBJ1-2	TRBV9	TRBD1
TGTGCCAGCAGCTTCCCACAGGGACAGTACTCCTATAATTCACCCCTCCACTTT	CASSFPQGQYSYNSPLHF	-	TRBJ1-6	TRBV7-2	TRBD1
TGTGCCAGCAGCTTACCCCCGGGACAGCCTTCGAACACCGGGGAGCTGTTTTTT	CASSLPPGQPSNTGELFF	-	TRBJ2-2	TRBV11-2	TRBD1
TGCAGCGTTGGCAGTAGCGGGGTAGATACGCAGTATTTT	CSVGSSGVDTQYF	-	TRBJ2-3	TRBV29-1	TRBD2
TGTGCCAGCAGGACCGGGACAGGGGGCACAGATACGCAGTATTTT	CASRTGTGGTDTQYF	-	TRBJ2-3	TRBV2	TRBD1